These 21 T cell receptor beta chains share one sample of origin, sequenced in a study of shared clonotypes between healthy human individuals. Here immunoSEQ multiplex PCR was the method, and the copy in TCRdb shows in-frame clones only, minus some. This table holds 2 million to 3 million clones, over 85% found once. The sample taken for sequencing was naive CD4+ T cells sorted from blood. Noted subset: CD45RA+ positively selected. The source of these receptors is a man aged 18 to 30 in good health.

The chain has TRBV5-1 and TRBJ1-1; D is uncertain. The CDR3 spans 18 residues. V was cut by 8 bases and J by 0 bases, with 26 bases left in between. Germline loops: CDR1 SGHRS, CDR2 YFSETQ. As DNA, the CDR3 is TGCGCCAGAACCTCCCGTCAGCAACCGGACGCAATGAACACTGAAGCTTTCTTT. Protein: CARTSRQQPDAMNTEAFF.

The chain combines TRBV27 with TRBJ2-5; D is undetermined. Germline V gives CDR1 MNHEY, CDR2 SMNVEV (reference sequence). The CDR3 covers 9 residues. Trimming shortened V by 6 bases and J by 5 bases, and 1 base separated the two germline ends. The CDR3 loop reads CASRETQYF. DNA for the CDR3: TGTGCCAGCAGGGAGACCCAGTACTTC.

The chain is built from TRBV4-3 and TRBJ2-7; perhaps TRBD1 as D (6 bases). Germline-derived CDR1 and CDR2 are LGHNA and YSLEER. CDR3 length: 16 residues. Trimming took 4 bases from V and 6 from J, leaving 22 bases between them. The CDR3 is CASSPSFGDNRREQYF. The CDR3 DNA reads as TGCGCCAGCAGCCCTTCCTTCGGGGACAATAGACGCGAGCAGTACTTC.

The table lists this clone with a count of one. Different DNA sequences within this sample yield the same CDR3. V is TRBV5-1 and J is TRBJ2-7; D is unclear. The germline V and J ends were trimmed by 0 bases and 3 bases, with 7 bases remaining between them. The CDR3 has 13 amino acids. The germline CDR1 and CDR2 sequences are SGHRS and YFSETQ. The CDR3 spells CASSLEQNYEQYF. CDR3 DNA: TGCGCCAGCAGCTTGGAGCAGAACTACGAGCAGTACTTC.

The chain joins TRBV6-1 to TRBJ2-1; no firm D call. The CDR3 sequence is 13 residues long. Germline CDR1 and CDR2: MNHNS and SASEGT. V lost 7 bases to trimming and J lost 3 bases, with 10 bases between them. The CDR3 nucleotides read TGTGCCAGCAACTTGGACCACTACAATGAGCAGTTCTTC. It encodes CASNLDHYNEQFF.

The chain couples TRBV28 to TRBJ2-4; weak D call: TRBD1 (6 bases). Germline assignment: CDR1 MDHEN and CDR2 SYDVKM. Trimming stripped 2 bases from V and 1 base from J, with 9 bases between. The CDR3 spans 15 residues. The CDR3 loop is CASSLQGRAKNIQYF. For the CDR3, the DNA is TGTGCCAGCAGTTTACAGGGGCGTGCCAAAAACATTCAGTACTTC.

The chain couples TRBV9 to TRBJ2-3, with D tentatively TRBD2 (5 bases). Germline V gene lookup returns CDR1 SGDLS and CDR2 YYNGEE. This CDR3 has 15 amino acids. The V gene lost 0 bases and the J gene lost 4 bases, with 12 bases spanning the gap. In DNA, the CDR3 is TGTGCCAGCAGCGTAGTGCTTAGCGAAGCAGATACGCAGTATTTT. This translates into CASSVVLSEADTQYF. The full variable domain, its missing parts supplied by reference TRBV9 and TRBJ2-3, is DSGVTQTPKHLITATGQRVTLRCSPRSGDLSVYWYQQSLDQGLQFLIQYYNGEERAKGNILERFSAQQFPDLHSELNLSSLELGDSALYFCASSVVLSEADTQYFGPGTRLTVL.

Regarding this clone: The sample carries other DNA sequences with the same CDR3. This chain links TRBV9 with TRBJ2-5; 9 bases agree with TRBD2. V was clipped by 0 bases and J by 2 bases; unmatched bases: 5. This CDR3 contains 16 residues. CDR1 is SGDLS, CDR2 YYNGEE, per germline. This CDR3 is CASSVGLAGSQETQYF. In DNA form, the CDR3 reads TGTGCCAGCAGCGTAGGGCTAGCGGGGAGTCAAGAGACCCAGTACTTC.

A word on this clone: This sample includes further DNA sequences coding for the same CDR3. The chain combines TRBV18 with TRBJ2-1; no firm D call. V was cut by 3 bases and J by 5 bases, with 2 bases left in between. This CDR3 spans 11 amino acids. Looked up from germline, CDR1 is KGHSH and CDR2 is LQKENI. CDR3 sequence reads: CASSPNNEQFF. CDR3 coding DNA: TGTGCCAGCTCACCGAACAATGAGCAGTTCTTC.

J is TRBJ2-7 and V is TRBV11-2; the D gene is possibly TRBD1 (6 bases). The CDR3 has 11 amino acids. Trimming cost V 2 bases and J 11 bases, with 10 bases left between them. Germline V gene data show CDR1 as SGHAT and CDR2 as FQNNGV. DNA for the CDR3: TGTGCCAGCAGCTTAAACGCAGGGGAGTACTTC. This gives the protein CASSLNAGEYF.

The chain couples TRBV10-3 to TRBJ2-1; D could derive from TRBD1 or TRBD2 (5 bases each). The germline CDR1 and CDR2 sequences are ENHRY and SYGVKD. The CDR3 totals 16 residues. V lost 3 bases to trimming and J lost 3 bases, with 15 bases between them. The CDR3 loop is CAISEPTGTVYNEQFF. In nucleotides, the CDR3 is TGTGCCATCAGTGAACCAACCGGGACGGTCTACAATGAGCAGTTCTTC.

As concerns this clone: Other DNA sequences in this specimen translate into the identical CDR3. In nucleotides, the CDR3 is TGTGCCATCAGTGGGGGGACAGATTATGGCTACACCTTC. Translated: CAISGGTDYGYTF. This chain connects TRBV10-3 to TRBJ1-2; 7 nucleotides align to TRBD1. J gave up 5 bases and V 4 bases, and 4 bases lay outside the gene matches. Germline CDR1 is ENHRY and CDR2 is SYGVKD. The CDR3 sequence is 13 residues long.

Note on this clone: The sample holds other DNA sequences that translate to the same CDR3. Here the CDR3 reads CASGSYEQYF. The CDR3 nucleotides read TGTGCTAGTGGTTCTTACGAGCAGTACTTC. The rearrangement uses TRBV12-5 and TRBJ2-7; D call uncertain. Deletions cut 4 bases from V and 4 bases from J, with 2 bases between. The germline V gene encodes CDR1 LGHNT and CDR2 FRNRAP. The CDR3 spans 10 residues.

The chain couples TRBV5-1 to TRBJ2-1, with D possibly being TRBD1 (5 bases). The ends were cut back, 7 bases at V and 6 bases at J, with 14 bases in the middle. The CDR3 spans 13 residues. CDR1 and CDR2 (germline): SGHRS, YFSETQ. The CDR3 coding sequence is TGCGCCAGCTCAACCGAAGGGGCCAATGAGCAGTTCTTC. It is translated as CASSTEGANEQFF.

The chain joins TRBV28 to TRBJ2-4; D is ambiguous. CDR3 length equals 15 residues. V lost 3 bases and J lost 0, with 9 bases in between. Looked up from germline, CDR1 is MDHEN and CDR2 is SYDVKM. The CDR3 loop is CASSFQYLAKNIQYF. The DNA for the CDR3 is TGTGCCAGCAGTTTCCAGTACTTAGCCAAAAACATTCAGTACTTC.

The V and J genes are TRBV4-1 and TRBJ2-7; D gene ambiguous. Trimming removed 2 bases at V and 5 bases at J, with 19 bases between. The V gene's germline CDR1 is MGHRA and CDR2 YSYEKL. This CDR3 region has 16 residues. The CDR3 here is CASSQPLGPSGNEQYF. CDR3 DNA sequence: TGCGCCAGCAGCCAACCTCTAGGCCCCAGTGGGAACGAGCAGTACTTC.

This sequence joins TRBV6-5 and TRBJ2-7; D could derive from TRBD1 or TRBD2 (5 bases each). The CDR3 sequence is 16 residues long. V was clipped by 2 bases and J by 4 bases, with 18 bases between them. Per germline, CDR1 MNHEY and CDR2 SVGAGI. CDR3 sequence: CASSYRDPRYSYEQYF. CDR3 DNA sequence: TGTGCCAGCAGTTACAGGGACCCTAGGTATTCTTACGAGCAGTACTTC.

The CDR3 DNA follows: TGTGCCAGCAGCTTAGTCGACAGACCGACCTTCTTCTATGGCTACACCTTC. It specifies CASSLVDRPTFFYGYTF. This sequence joins TRBV7-2 and TRBJ1-2; D is perhaps TRBD1 (5 bases). With 1 base removed from V and 4 bases from J, the gap between germline ends came to 19 bases. Germline assignment: CDR1 SGHTA and CDR2 FQGNSA. This CDR3 is built from 17 residues. The variable domain in full, with the rest retrieved from reference TRBV7-2 and TRBJ1-2, is GAGVSQSPSNKVTEKGKDVELRCDPISGHTALYWYRQSLGQGLEFLIYFQGNSAPDKSGLPSDRFSAERTGGSVSTLTIQRTQQEDSAVYLCASSLVDRPTFFYGYTFGSGTRLTVV.

V usage is TRBV27 and J usage is TRBJ2-3; D possibly matches TRBD1 or TRBD2 (5 bases each). The germline V and J ends were trimmed by 2 bases and 1 base, with 19 bases remaining between them. The CDR3 is 18 amino acids. CDR1 and CDR2 (germline): MNHEY, SMNVEV (reference sequence). CDR3 loop: CASSLNLRGPGGTDTQYF. DNA for the CDR3: TGTGCCAGCAGTTTAAACCTAAGGGGACCAGGTGGCACAGATACGCAGTATTTT.

V and J are TRBV10-1 and TRBJ1-1, with D unresolved. CDR3 length equals 13 residues. V was cut by 5 bases and J by 1 base, with 8 bases left in between. Germline V CDR1 and CDR2: WNHNN, SYGVQD (reference sequence). As DNA, the CDR3 is TGCGCCAGCAGTTCCCACGCGAACACTGAAGCTTTCTTT. This translates into CASSSHANTEAFF.

The chain links TRBV7-2 to TRBJ1-1, with TRBD1 identical over 9 bases. Germline CDR1 and CDR2: SGHTA and FQGNSA. This CDR3 region has 12 residues. Germline trimming cut 8 bases from V and 5 bases from J; bases unmatched to any gene: 3. For the CDR3, the DNA is TGTGCCAGCGGGACAGGGATGACTGAAGCTTTCTTT. Its protein product is CASGTGMTEAFF.